The 30 T cell receptor beta chains listed next were all sequenced from one sample in a study of CD8 T cells in Susac syndrome. Random hexamers were used to reverse transcribe an amount of about 0.45 to 1 ug RNA. In TCRdb, the immunoSEQ multiplex PCR reads were re-called with MiXCR into one record per CDR3 protein. The sample has 150,000 or so distinct CDR3 sequences; approximately 96% are singletons. Input material: CD4+ T cells from PBMCs. Every receptor here comes from a human donor in good health.

The chain couples TRBV7-2 to TRBJ2-1; D remains ambiguous. The CDR3 totals 10 residues. Germline CDR1 is SGHTA and CDR2 is FQGNSA. The V gene lost 3 bases and the J gene lost 10 bases, with 4 bases spanning the gap. CDR3 in DNA: TGTGCCAGCAGCTTGGGGGAGCAGTTCTTC. This codes for CASSLGEQFF.

The CDR3: CASADRQRNTEAFF. The CDR3 DNA sequence: TGTGCCAGCGCAGACCGGCAACGGAACACTGAAGCTTTCTTT. The chain carries TRBV27 and TRBJ1-1; D is ambiguous. In germline, CDR1 is MNHEY, CDR2 SMNVEV (reference sequence). Trimming stripped 8 bases from V and 1 base from J, with 14 bases between. CDR3 length: 14 residues.

This clonotype came up once. V usage is TRBV6-2 or TRBV6-3 and J usage is TRBJ2-1, with TRBD2 as a possible D gene (5 bases). V lost 6 bases to trimming and J lost 12 bases, with 15 bases between them. This CDR3 is 12 amino acids long. Looked up from germline, CDR1 is MNHEY and CDR2 is SVGEGT. The CDR3 sequence is CASSPTSEGQFF. CDR3 sequence (DNA): TGTGCCAGCAGCCCCACTAGTGAGGGGCAGTTCTTC.

This clonotype was seen once. The chain recombines TRBV6-5 with TRBJ1-1; the D gene is possibly TRBD1 (5 bases). Deletions cut 2 bases from V and 11 bases from J, with 9 bases between. This CDR3 spans 11 amino acids. CDR1 is MNHEY and CDR2 is SVGAGI in the germline V gene. CDR3 amino acids: CASSYKGKAFF. The CDR3 coding sequence is TGTGCCAGCAGTTACAAGGGGAAGGCTTTCTTT.

The chain joins TRBV12-3 or TRBV12-4 to TRBJ1-2, with D possibly matching TRBD1 (5 bases). There are 13 residues in the CDR3. Trimming cost V 2 bases and J 6 bases, with 10 bases left between them. CDR3 region: CASSLRGRDGYTF. In DNA, the CDR3 is TGTGCCAGCAGTTTAAGGGGTAGGGATGGCTACACCTTC.

The chain employs TRBV6-6 and TRBJ1-6; the match to TRBD1 covers 7 bases. Unmatched junction bases numbered 6, after V lost 10 bases and J lost 6 bases. This CDR3 is 13 amino acids long. Germline assignment: CDR1 MNHNY and CDR2 SVGAGI (reference sequence). The CDR3, as DNA: TGTGCCACAAGGACAGGTTTTAATTCACCCCTCCACTTT. As protein: CATRTGFNSPLHF.

The chain employs TRBV9 and TRBJ2-7; a weak D match, TRBD2 (5 bases). This CDR3 has 14 amino acids. V lost 3 bases and J 0 bases, leaving 10 bases between the germline ends. CDR1 is SGDLS, CDR2 YYNGEE, per germline. This CDR3 reads CASSGERGSYEQYF. CDR3 sequence (DNA): TGTGCCAGCAGCGGGGAACGGGGCTCCTACGAGCAGTACTTC. Together with reference TRBV9 and TRBJ2-7, the CDR3 gives the full variable domain: DSGVTQTPKHLITATGQRVTLRCSPRSGDLSVYWYQQSLDQGLQFLIQYYNGEERAKGNILERFSAQQFPDLHSELNLSSLELGDSALYFCASSGERGSYEQYFGPGTRLTVT.

The chain links TRBV20-1 to TRBJ2-1, with unresolved D. The CDR3 has 12 residues. V shed 1 base and J shed 8 bases, with 9 bases lying between them. CDR1 and CDR2 from the germline V gene are DFQATT and SNEGSKA (reference sequence). CDR3 sequence (DNA): TGCAGTGCTAGAGCCCGCCCCGATGAGCAGTTCTTC. Its translation is CSARARPDEQFF.

V is TRBV4-1 and J is TRBJ2-3, with 11 positions matching TRBD1. The germline V gene has CDR1 MGHRA and CDR2 YSYEKL. This CDR3 region has 14 residues. V was clipped by 6 bases and J by 4 bases; unmatched bases: 3. The CDR3 loop is CASRDRGLADTQYF. DNA of the CDR3: TGCGCCAGCAGGGACAGGGGGCTCGCAGATACGCAGTATTTT.

This clonotype was seen only once. The chain uses TRBV6-5 and TRBJ2-5; a weak D match, TRBD1 (6 bases). The germline V and J ends were trimmed by 5 bases and 1 base, with 14 bases remaining between them. CDR3 length: 15 amino acids. Germline loops: CDR1 MNHEY, CDR2 SVGAGI. This CDR3 is CASSPDRITQETQYF. The CDR3 DNA reads TGTGCCAGCAGTCCTGACAGGATCACCCAAGAGACCCAGTACTTC.

This clonotype appeared once. The chain joins TRBV20-1 to TRBJ2-3, with 11 bases matching TRBD2. This CDR3 has 17 residues. Germline V CDR1 and CDR2: DFQATT, SNEGSKA (reference sequence). V shed 4 bases and J 0 bases; nucleotides not matched to a gene: 9. CDR3 region: CSATGLAERSSTDTQYF. CDR3 nucleotide sequence: TGCAGTGCTACGGGACTAGCGGAGCGATCTAGCACAGATACGCAGTATTTT.

The chain combines TRBV20-1 with TRBJ2-5; D is possibly TRBD2 (5 bases). In germline, CDR1 is DFQATT, CDR2 SNEGSKA (reference sequence). Trimming removed 5 bases from V and 2 bases from J, with 9 bases in between. This CDR3 contains 12 residues. The chain's CDR3 is CSAQDWQETQYF. In DNA, the CDR3 is TGCAGTGCTCAGGACTGGCAAGAGACCCAGTACTTC.

V and J are TRBV2 and TRBJ2-1, with 11 bases fitting TRBD2. The CDR3 is made up of 17 amino acids. V lost 7 bases, J lost 2 bases, and 10 bases stayed unmatched. In germline, CDR1 is SNHLY, CDR2 FYNNEI. The CDR3 loop reads CASTPLMGLAAYNEQFF. CDR3 sequence (DNA): TGTGCCAGCACTCCCCTCATGGGACTAGCGGCCTACAATGAGCAGTTCTTC. Full variable domain (missing parts from reference TRBV2 and TRBJ2-1): EPEVTQTPSHQVTQMGQEVILRCVPISNHLYFYWYRQILGQKVEFLVSFYNNEISEKSEIFDDQFSVERPDGSNFTLKIRSTKLEDSAMYFCASTPLMGLAAYNEQFFGPGTRLTVL.

This clonotype was observed once. CDR3 loop: CASNGTLGAAGDTEAFF. The DNA for the CDR3 is TGTGCCAGCAACGGAACCCTAGGGGCCGCGGGGGACACTGAAGCTTTCTTT. The V call is TRBV7-6, the J call TRBJ1-1, with a possible D match to TRBD1 (5 bases). The CDR3 has 17 amino acids. Germline assignment: CDR1 SGHVS and CDR2 FNYEAQ. Trimming took off 7 bases at V and 3 bases at J, with 24 bases between the two ends.

The genes are TRBV5-1 and TRBJ2-7; D uncertain. The CDR3 covers 11 residues. V lost 9 bases to trimming and J lost 5 bases, with 12 bases between them. Germline CDR1 and CDR2: SGHRS and YFSETQ. The DNA for the CDR3 is TGCGCCAACGGACGGTCCGACGAGCAGTACTTC. It codes for CANGRSDEQYF.

This clonotype appeared a single time. The rearrangement uses TRBV2 and TRBJ2-7; 10 bases are shared with TRBD2. With V trimmed by 8 bases and J by 3 bases, 1 base remained unmatched. In germline, CDR1 is SNHLY, CDR2 FYNNEI. The CDR3 spans 12 residues. In DNA, the CDR3 is TGTGCCAGCGCTAGCGGGGGCTACGAGCAGTACTTC. It codes for CASASGGYEQYF.

The chain is built from TRBV6-6 and TRBJ2-5, with D possibly being TRBD1 (5 bases). Between the trimmed V and J ends, which lost 5 bases and 3 bases, there was a span of 10 bases. The CDR3 has 13 amino acids. The germline CDR1 and CDR2 sequences are MNHNY and SVGAGI (reference sequence). The CDR3 region has the DNA TGTGCCAGCAGTCCAGGGCCCAAAGAGACCCAGTACTTC. Its protein product is CASSPGPKETQYF.

This chain connects TRBV20-1 to TRBJ2-6, with a weak D call TRBD2 (5 bases). V dropped 0 bases and J dropped 0 bases, with 6 bases sitting between them. CDR1 is DFQATT, CDR2 SNEGSKA, per germline (reference sequence). The CDR3 consists of 15 residues. The DNA for the CDR3 is TGCAGTGCTAGAGAAGGGAGCTCTGGGGCCAACGTCCTGACTTTC. Translation gives CSAREGSSGANVLTF.

This sequence joins TRBV7-2 and TRBJ2-1; TRBD2 agrees at 7 bases. Trimming at V came to 1 base and at J to 3 bases, leaving 6 bases not matched to a gene. The germline CDR1 and CDR2 sequences are SGHTA and FQGNSA. The CDR3 loop spans 16 amino acids. This CDR3 is CASSLVWWGGYNEQFF. The CDR3 region has the DNA TGTGCCAGCAGCTTAGTTTGGTGGGGGGGCTACAATGAGCAGTTCTTC. Together with reference TRBV7-2 and TRBJ2-1, the CDR3 gives the full variable domain: GAGVSQSPSNKVTEKGKDVELRCDPISGHTALYWYRQSLGQGLEFLIYFQGNSAPDKSGLPSDRFSAERTGGSVSTLTIQRTQQEDSAVYLCASSLVWWGGYNEQFFGPGTRLTVL.

This chain links TRBV20-1 with TRBJ2-1; D may be TRBD2 (6 bases). This CDR3 is built from 15 residues. CDR1 is DFQATT, CDR2 SNEGSKA, per germline (reference sequence). V was pared by 0 bases and J by 6 bases, with 15 bases between. CDR3 in amino acids: CSARDHGGAGNEQFF. DNA of the CDR3: TGCAGTGCTAGAGATCACGGGGGAGCGGGCAATGAGCAGTTCTTC.

V gene TRBV12-3 or TRBV12-4 combines with J gene TRBJ2-1, with 10 bases that match TRBD1. The length of the CDR3 is 14 residues. After removal of 7 bases from V and 7 bases from J, the junction contained 7 bases not matched to a gene. The CDR3 spells CASTKGGQGNEQFF. DNA for the CDR3: TGTGCCAGCACCAAGGGGGGACAGGGGAATGAGCAGTTCTTC.

This clonotype appeared a few times. The gene calls are TRBV3-1 and TRBJ2-7; D gene ambiguous. V lost 1 base to trimming and J lost 4 bases, with 5 bases between them. CDR1 LGHDT and CDR2 YNNKEL come from the germline V gene (reference sequence). The CDR3 consists of 12 residues. CDR3 coding DNA: TGTGCCAGCAGCCAAGCGGGTTACGAGCAGTACTTC. The encoded protein is CASSQAGYEQYF.

The rearrangement uses TRBV20-1 and TRBJ2-7, with D possibly TRBD1 on 5 matching bases. The CDR3 is made up of 14 amino acids. Germline V lookup: CDR1 DFQATT, CDR2 SNEGSKA (reference sequence). The V end lost 6 bases, the J end lost 6 bases, and 21 bases lay between the germline ends. The CDR3 DNA follows: TGCAGTGCACCCATAAGGGGTTGGTCTCGCGAGCAGTACTTC. Translated, it gives CSAPIRGWSREQYF.

The J gene is TRBJ2-7, the V gene TRBV9; TRBD1 is a possible D gene (6 bases). Trimming shortened V by 3 bases and J by 0 bases, and 7 bases separated the two germline ends. Germline lookup yields CDR1 SGDLS and CDR2 YYNGEE. There are 13 residues in the CDR3. CDR3 sequence reads: CASSGQASYEQYF. The CDR3 DNA sequence: TGTGCCAGCAGCGGACAGGCCTCCTACGAGCAGTACTTC. Variable domain in full (rest from reference TRBV9 and TRBJ2-7): DSGVTQTPKHLITATGQRVTLRCSPRSGDLSVYWYQQSLDQGLQFLIQYYNGEERAKGNILERFSAQQFPDLHSELNLSSLELGDSALYFCASSGQASYEQYFGPGTRLTVT.

This chain connects TRBV9 to TRBJ1-6, with D tentatively TRBD1 (5 bases). This CDR3 spans 14 amino acids. The germline V gene encodes CDR1 SGDLS and CDR2 YYNGEE. Trimming cost V 3 bases and J 9 bases, with 13 bases left between them. In DNA, the CDR3 is TGTGCCAGCAGCGCGGCGAAGGGGACTTCACCCCTCCACTTT. This encodes CASSAAKGTSPLHF.

V usage is TRBV20-1 and J usage is TRBJ2-1; unclear D gene. CDR3 length equals 15 residues. The V end was cut by 3 bases, the J end by 0 bases, with 12 bases between. Germline CDR1 reads DFQATT; CDR2 reads SNEGSKA (reference sequence). CDR3 protein: CSARAKVPSYNEQFF. The CDR3 DNA reads as TGCAGTGCTAGGGCCAAAGTTCCCTCCTACAATGAGCAGTTCTTC.

This clonotype was seen once. The V gene is TRBV30, the J gene TRBJ1-2; D possibly corresponds to TRBD1 (5 bases). Germline loops: CDR1 GTSNPN, CDR2 SVGIG (reference sequence). The CDR3 is 15 amino acids. Deletions cut 3 bases from V and 2 bases from J, with 16 bases between. CDR3 loop: CAWSGAGTGNYGYTF. The CDR3 bases are TGTGCCTGGAGCGGAGCCGGGACGGGGAACTATGGCTACACCTTC.

This rearrangement joins TRBV30 to TRBJ2-5; 7 nucleotides line up with TRBD1. Germline-derived CDR1 and CDR2 are GTSNPN and SVGIG (reference sequence). The CDR3 has 13 residues. Losses at the gene ends were 1 base for V and 6 bases for J; bases not matched to a gene: 5. DNA for the CDR3: TGTGCCTGGAGTGGGGGACAGCGGCAGACCCAGTACTTC. Residues: CAWSGGQRQTQYF.

The rearrangement joins TRBV5-1 to TRBJ2-3; 9 nucleotides agree with TRBD1. This CDR3 contains 15 residues. V lost 3 bases to trimming and J lost 2 bases; unmatched junction nucleotides: 4. CDR1 and CDR2 from the germline V gene are SGHRS and YFSETQ. The CDR3 DNA is TGCGCCAGCAGCTGGGGACAGGGCTCCACAGATACGCAGTATTTT. Its translation is CASSWGQGSTDTQYF. The complete variable domain, with remaining parts taken from reference TRBV5-1 and TRBJ2-3, reads KAGVTQTPRYLIKTRGQQVTLSCSPISGHRSVSWYQQTPGQGLQFLFEYFSETQRNKGNFPGRFSGRQFSNSRSEMNVSTLELGDSALYLCASSWGQGSTDTQYFGPGTRLTVL.

V usage is TRBV20-1 and J usage is TRBJ2-7, with 7 nucleotides matching TRBD1. The CDR3 contains 14 residues. The V segment lost 3 bases and the J segment 3 bases; nucleotides outside the gene matches: 8. CDR1 is DFQATT and CDR2 is SNEGSKA in the germline V gene (reference sequence). CDR3 region: CSASSGTARYEQYF. CDR3 nucleotide sequence: TGCAGTGCTAGTTCCGGGACAGCCCGCTACGAGCAGTACTTC.